This T cell receptor (beta chain) emerged from a study of T cells in localized non-small cell lung cancer (dated by TCRdb to about 2020). As for the study more broadly: The study analyzed T cell repertoires of 200 to 300 early-stage NSCLC patients, comparing tumors and uninvolved tumor-adjacent lungs. The cohort comprised 236 treatment-naïve NSCLC patients with resected, localized lung tumors. The mean age of the NSCLC patients was less than 70 years, with approximately 130 men and 85 to 110 women. What the study reported, not specific to this receptor: Multi-region tumor sequencing was not performed, so intratumor heterogeneity could not be excluded. Uninvolved tumor-adjacent lung showed the highest T cell clonality, higher than tumor, which suggests more focused antigenic responses in the adjacent lung. Of the top 100 tumor clones, a median of around 57 were detected in paired uninvolved adjacent lung; roughly 29 were also among that lung's top 100. Longer overall survival was associated with higher T cell density in blood, whereas shorter survival was associated with higher clonality in adjacent lung. Because of the exploratory design, TCR variables were selected using unadjusted p-values without false-discovery rate correction.

At diagnosis, tumor, uninvolved tumor-adjacent lung and peripheral blood were collected and then preserved as a mix of FFPE and fresh-frozen material. For TCR repertoire profiling, blood samples were analyzed as peripheral blood mononuclear cells. The immunoSEQ Assay was used to sequence TCR beta CDR3 regions from DNA. The authors processed their data as follows. T cell density was computed as TCR beta template counts normalized to usable DNA estimated by amplifying housekeeping genes. Using the preseqR package, richness was estimated by extrapolating to 120,000 templates for tissue samples and 400,000 templates for PBMC samples. Clonality was defined by subtracting Pielou's evenness from one. Tissue-enriched TCRs were identified through differential abundance testing performed on productive amino-acid clonotypes, with a minimum total count of 5 and an alpha of 0.1. The Jaccard Index and the Morisita Overlap Index were used to measure repertoire overlap between compartments. TCR beta CDR3s were clustered by GLIPH together with public tetramer-defined viral CDR3s, and at least three viral sequences plus V-gene enrichment were required for viral motifs. Held by TCRdb, this immuneACCESS table contains in-frame sequences only and omits some clones. Under half of the omission traces to an unresolved V gene where checked; the cause of the rest is unknown. The DNA gave D and trimming, while V, J and clone size come from that table. This sample holds 35,000 to 45,000 clones; 81% were observed only once. Of the sample, under 7.5% is held by the ten largest clones.

As regards this clone: It has no known antigen specificity. No quality values exist for individual bases; no much larger clone is one base distant.

The CDR3 covers 16 residues, taking in both the cysteine and the phenylalanine. The entry retains the CDR3 DNA only, 48 bases that are in frame from base 1. The germline V gene specifies MDHEN as CDR1 and SYDVKM as CDR2. V trim: 2 bases; J trim: 8 bases; unmatched bases: 9. The sequence came from a male donor aged 60 or over with stage II lung adenocarcinoma. This chain joins TRBV28 to TRBJ2-1, with 10 central nucleotides matching TRBD1. Source: peripheral blood mononuclear cells, taken before any cancer treatment. The sequenced DNA is TGTGCCAGCAGTTTAGGGGGGACAGGGGAGCAGGATGAGCAGTTCTTC. Translated, this is CASSLGGTGEQDEQFF.